Below are 22 T cell receptor beta chains sequenced from a single sample in a study of T cell therapy after organ transplantation (dated by TCRdb to between 2018 and 2021). Library construction relied on the immunoSEQ multiplex PCR assay. Not all clones reach the TCRdb copy of this immuneACCESS table, which keeps in-frame sequences only. Checked studies attribute under half of the gap to unresolved V genes and leave the rest unexplained. The sample table records roughly 1,200 clones; under 80% of these occur just once. The ten most abundant clones make up 35% to 50% of the sample. The sample's time point, from its label and the paper: before start of T cell therapy. These receptors have no identified antigens. The specimen comprised CD8+ T cells from blood, sampled before autologous CMV-specific T cell therapy. Every receptor here comes from a human patient who had received a solid organ transplant and had CMV disease.

The V call is TRBV20-1, the J call TRBJ2-7, with D perhaps matching TRBD1 or TRBD2 (5 bases each). Per germline, CDR1 DFQATT and CDR2 SNEGSKA (reference sequence). V was clipped by 5 bases and J by 3 bases, with 8 bases between them. CDR3 length: 11 amino acids. CDR3 sequence (DNA): TGCAGTGCTGCGAGGGGCTACGAGCAGTACTTC. Translated, it gives CSAARGYEQYF.

The chain recombines TRBV6-5 with TRBJ2-5; D is possibly TRBD1 or TRBD2 (6 bases each). This CDR3 contains 15 residues. The V end lost 0 bases, the J end lost 2 bases, and 10 bases lay between the germline ends. Germline CDR1 MNHEY, CDR2 SVGAGI. The CDR3 DNA sequence: TGTGCCAGCAGTTACTCGGGGGGCCTACAAGAGACCCAGTACTTC. Its translation is CASSYSGGLQETQYF.

The chain uses TRBV10-3 and TRBJ1-2; D is possibly TRBD1 (5 bases). The germline V gene has CDR1 ENHRY and CDR2 SYGVKD. The CDR3 length is 13 residues. V was cut by 0 bases and J by 5 bases, with 7 bases left in between. The CDR3 spells CAISESKGYGYTF. CDR3 in DNA: TGTGCCATCAGTGAGTCTAAGGGGTATGGCTACACCTTC.

V gene TRBV7-9 combines with J gene TRBJ2-5; 10 nucleotides line up with TRBD1. The CDR3 loop spans 15 amino acids. The V and J ends lost 8 bases and 5 bases, in that order; junction bases with no gene match: 11. CDR1 is SEHNR and CDR2 is FQNEAQ in the germline V gene (reference sequence). The CDR3 DNA reads TGTGCCAGCCGAATTTGGGACAGGGGTTTGGAGACCCAGTACTTC. This gives the protein CASRIWDRGLETQYF.

The V and J genes are TRBV7-9 and TRBJ2-1; D gene ambiguous. Germline CDR1 SEHNR, CDR2 FQNEAQ (reference sequence). The CDR3 spans 13 residues. V dropped 1 base and J dropped 5 bases, with 6 bases sitting between them. In DNA form, the CDR3 reads TGTGCCAGCAGCTTAGGGGTTAACAATGAGCAGTTCTTC. Encoded protein: CASSLGVNNEQFF.

For this clone: The identical CDR3 is also encoded by other nucleotide sequences in the sample. The rearrangement joins TRBV5-4 to TRBJ1-2; the D gene is possibly TRBD1 (5 bases). The CDR3 has 13 amino acids. V was cut by 6 bases and J by 4 bases, with 13 bases left in between. The germline V gene has CDR1 SGHNT and CDR2 YYREEE (reference sequence). The CDR3 loop is CASMGGTGYGYTF. Written as DNA, the CDR3 is TGTGCCAGCATGGGCGGTACAGGCTATGGCTACACCTTC.

The chain combines TRBV19 with TRBJ2-1; D not certain. Germline V lookup: CDR1 LNHDA, CDR2 SQIVND (reference sequence). Trimming shortened V by 5 bases and J by 0 bases, and 8 bases separated the two germline ends. This CDR3 is built from 14 residues. The CDR3 is CASSHLGSYNEQFF. The DNA of the CDR3 is TGTGCCAGTAGTCACTTAGGCTCCTACAATGAGCAGTTCTTC.

This chain links TRBV10-3 with TRBJ2-7; 10 nucleotides line up with TRBD2. Looked up from germline, CDR1 is ENHRY and CDR2 is SYGVKD. The CDR3 covers 16 residues. J was trimmed by 0 bases and V by 2 bases; bases with no gene match: 4. The DNA for the CDR3 is TGTGCCATCAGTGAGGCCCTAGCGGGGGCCTCCTACGAGCAGTACTTC. Its translation is CAISEALAGASYEQYF.

The chain joins TRBV4-1 to TRBJ1-4; 7 bases align to TRBD1. Germline-derived CDR1 and CDR2 are MGHRA and YSYEKL. This CDR3 region has 15 residues. V shed 2 bases, J shed 5 bases, and the junction held 5 bases outside the gene matches. The DNA for the CDR3 is TGCGCCAGCAGCCAACCGACAGGGCACAATGAAAAACTGTTTTTT. It encodes CASSQPTGHNEKLFF.

V usage is TRBV7-7 and J usage is TRBJ2-5; 8 positions agree with TRBD2. The CDR3 covers 16 residues. Per the germline V gene, CDR1 is SSHAT and CDR2 is FNYEAQ (reference sequence). The ends lost 4 bases at V and 1 base at J; junction bases unmatched: 8. CDR3: CASSSLAGGFQETQYF. CDR3 nucleotide sequence: TGTGCCAGCAGCTCCCTCGCGGGAGGATTCCAAGAGACCCAGTACTTC.

This sequence joins TRBV19 and TRBJ2-1; D gene unclear. V gave up 3 bases and J gave up 7 bases, with 16 bases separating them. The CDR3 runs 15 residues. CDR1 and CDR2 (germline): LNHDA, SQIVND (reference sequence). The DNA of the CDR3 is TGTGCCAGTAGTATTTCGGCAGCGTCCTTGAATGAGCAGTTCTTC. It is translated as CASSISAASLNEQFF.

CDR3 DNA: TGTGCCAGCAGTTCAGGGGTAGAAAAGGGATACGAGCAGTACTTC. Protein: CASSSGVEKGYEQYF. V gene TRBV6-8 combines with J gene TRBJ2-7; D perhaps matches TRBD1 (6 bases). The CDR3 spans 15 residues. V was pared by 4 bases and J by 4 bases, with 17 bases between. Looked up from germline, CDR1 is MNHGY and CDR2 is SAAAGT.

This clone was observed a handful of times. This chain connects TRBV7-9 to TRBJ2-7; D may be TRBD1 (5 bases). V was shortened by 2 bases and J by 4 bases, with 15 bases between the two germline ends. Germline lookup yields CDR1 SEHNR and CDR2 FQNEAQ (reference sequence). The CDR3 contains 15 residues. CDR3 DNA sequence: TGTGCCAGCAGCTTACCAGGGAAGGCAATTTACGAGCAGTACTTC. Its protein product is CASSLPGKAIYEQYF.

J is TRBJ2-7 and V is TRBV14; D may be TRBD1 or TRBD2 (5 bases each). Trimming left V 1 base short and J 3 bases short, with 10 bases between. This CDR3 is 14 amino acids long. CDR1 SGHDN and CDR2 FVKESK come from the germline V gene. The CDR3 here is CASSQVRGGYEQYF. In DNA, the CDR3 is TGTGCCAGCAGCCAAGTGAGGGGCGGCTACGAGCAGTACTTC.

V usage is TRBV29-1 and J usage is TRBJ2-1, with 11 bases identical to TRBD1. Losses at the gene ends were 8 bases for V and 7 bases for J; bases not matched to a gene: 22. Germline V gene data show CDR1 as SQVTM and CDR2 as ANQGSEA. The CDR3 is 18 residues long. CDR3: CSCTGQGGSVSPGNEQFF. The CDR3 DNA reads as TGCAGCTGCACGGGACAGGGGGGTAGCGTGAGCCCCGGGAATGAGCAGTTCTTC.

The chain recombines TRBV9 with TRBJ2-1; D possibly corresponds to TRBD1 (5 bases). V was shortened by 0 bases and J by 8 bases, with 9 bases between the two germline ends. Germline V gives CDR1 SGDLS, CDR2 YYNGEE. CDR3 length equals 13 residues. In DNA, the CDR3 is TGTGCCAGCAGCGTAGAAGGGGCCGATGAGCAGTTCTTC. This gives the protein CASSVEGADEQFF.

This clone occurred once. The chain recombines TRBV2 with TRBJ2-3, with D possibly matching TRBD1 (7 bases). V gave up 7 bases and J gave up 3 bases, with 26 bases separating them. From germline, CDR1 is SNHLY and CDR2 FYNNEI. This CDR3 spans 18 amino acids. CDR3 nucleotide sequence: TGTGCCAGCATCTGGGTCCGACAGGGAGGTAGTAGGACAGATACGCAGTATTTT. Protein sequence: CASIWVRQGGSRTDTQYF.

The chain is built from TRBV9 and TRBJ1-2, with D tentatively TRBD1 (5 bases). V dropped 2 bases and J dropped 0 bases, with 20 bases sitting between them. Germline-derived CDR1 and CDR2 are SGDLS and YYNGEE. The CDR3 runs 18 residues. In nucleotides, the CDR3 is TGTGCCAGCAGCGTTCAGGGAGGTATTTTAGAGACTAACTATGGCTACACCTTC. It yields the protein CASSVQGGILETNYGYTF. Based on the CDR3 plus reference TRBV9 and TRBJ1-2, the full variable domain is DSGVTQTPKHLITATGQRVTLRCSPRSGDLSVYWYQQSLDQGLQFLIQYYNGEERAKGNILERFSAQQFPDLHSELNLSSLELGDSALYFCASSVQGGILETNYGYTFGSGTRLTVV.

The rearrangement links TRBV5-1 to TRBJ1-1, with D unresolved. The CDR3 runs to 15 residues. V lost 4 bases and J lost 0, with 13 bases in between. Germline CDR1 reads SGHRS; CDR2 reads YFSETQ. The DNA of the CDR3 is TGCGCCAGCAGCCCCGACCCAGGTCTGAACACTGAAGCTTTCTTT. It yields the protein CASSPDPGLNTEAFF.

This clone is labeled large. The V call is TRBV5-4, the J call TRBJ2-2; TRBD2 matches 10 bases. Germline V gene lookup returns CDR1 SGHNT and CDR2 YYREEE (reference sequence). The CDR3 covers 17 residues. After removal of 6 bases from V and 1 base from J, the junction contained 9 bases not matched to a gene. The CDR3 spells CASTNPTSGENTGELFF. Here the CDR3 DNA reads TGTGCCAGCACCAACCCAACTAGCGGGGAGAACACCGGGGAGCTGTTTTTT.

This clone was counted between two and nine times. V gene TRBV27 combines with J gene TRBJ1-5, with a tentative D call TRBD1 (5 bases). Germline CDR1 is MNHEY and CDR2 is SMNVEV (reference sequence). The germline V and J ends were trimmed by 5 bases and 3 bases, with 8 bases remaining between them. The CDR3 consists of 13 residues. The CDR3 DNA reads TGTGCCAGCAGTCTGACAGTCAATCAGCCCCAGCATTTT. Its translation: CASSLTVNQPQHF.

This rearrangement joins TRBV18 to TRBJ2-7, with 9 nucleotides matching TRBD1. CDR1 is KGHSH and CDR2 is LQKENI in the germline V gene. The CDR3 is 15 residues long. The V gene end was trimmed by 6 bases and the J gene end by 0 bases; junction bases not matched to a gene: 6. CDR3 sequence: CASSPDRGISYEQYF. CDR3 in DNA: TGTGCCAGCTCTCCTGACAGGGGGATCTCCTACGAGCAGTACTTC.